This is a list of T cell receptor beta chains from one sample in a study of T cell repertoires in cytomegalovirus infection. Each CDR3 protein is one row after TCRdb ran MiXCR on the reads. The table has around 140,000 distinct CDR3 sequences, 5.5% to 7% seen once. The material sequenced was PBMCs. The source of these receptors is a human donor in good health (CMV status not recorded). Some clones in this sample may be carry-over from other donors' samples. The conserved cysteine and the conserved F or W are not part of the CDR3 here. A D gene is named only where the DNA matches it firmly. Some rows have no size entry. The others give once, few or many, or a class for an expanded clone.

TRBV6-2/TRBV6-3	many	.	ASNHREFGYT
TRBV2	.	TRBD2	ASKFPGGGARTGELF
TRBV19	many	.	ASSTPQPQH
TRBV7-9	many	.	ASSPSLGHMNYGYT
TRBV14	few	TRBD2	ASSQDLLASGGAHNEQF
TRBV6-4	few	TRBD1	ASSEQGDTEAF
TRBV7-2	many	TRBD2	ASSHWTSGGQGSYEQY
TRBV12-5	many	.	ASGLYGVTHYGYT
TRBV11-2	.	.	ASSLGGNAREKLF
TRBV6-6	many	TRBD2	ASSYSSSSGGKSSTDTQY
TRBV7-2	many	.	ASSYGGNTEAF
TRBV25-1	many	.	ASSDWDGNEKLF
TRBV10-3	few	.	AITAGAQGWFGYT
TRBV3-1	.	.	ASSQEQGQSRYT
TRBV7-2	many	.	ASRPAPAQLEQY
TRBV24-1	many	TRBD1	ATSDRGAEAF
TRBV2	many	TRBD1	ASSRQGPEKLF
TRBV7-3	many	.	ASSLGSPNSGANVLT
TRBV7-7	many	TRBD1	ASSLAPGGEGYT
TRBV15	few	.	ATSRVVLWTASLNYGYT
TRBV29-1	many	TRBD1	SVGDRGADTQY
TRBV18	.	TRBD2	ASSRTGTSGREQY
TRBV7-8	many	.	ATTTRRGKETQY
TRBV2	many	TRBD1	ASSTDRGEETQY
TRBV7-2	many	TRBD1	ASSLRTGENTEAF
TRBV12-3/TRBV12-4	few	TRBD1	ASRSSDVGQSH
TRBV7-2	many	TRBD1	ASSSTLSDRGPGYT
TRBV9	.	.	ASSVGVDLDHYEQY
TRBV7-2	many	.	ASSSRTALYAF
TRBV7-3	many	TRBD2	ASTLGLAGYNEQF
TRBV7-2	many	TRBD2	ASSGASGVQETQY
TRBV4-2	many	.	ASSQGRNNQPQH
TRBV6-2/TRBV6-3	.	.	ASSHRSQRNEQF
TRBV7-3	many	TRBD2	ASSLNGGEGEQY
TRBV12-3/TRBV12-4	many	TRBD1	ASSLMVMGQSYNEQF
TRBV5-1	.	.	ASSHPGAENTEAF
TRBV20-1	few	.	SASDAQAWGSSYEQY
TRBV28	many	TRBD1	ASSFSTGGNQPQH
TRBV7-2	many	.	ASSLAGRGHQPQH
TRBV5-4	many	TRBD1	ASSRDRVNMNTEAF
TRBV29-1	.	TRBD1	SVEDPTGGTGNTIY
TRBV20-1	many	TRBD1	SAWTGKEAF
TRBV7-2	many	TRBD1	ASSRYGDSQETQY
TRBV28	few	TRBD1	ASSPMTGGEDGELF
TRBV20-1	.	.	SASRSKNQPQH
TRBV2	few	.	ASSPYYEQY
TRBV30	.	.	AWSVQTSTEAF
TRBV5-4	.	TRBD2	ASSSGGRTYEQY
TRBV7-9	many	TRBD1	ASSAPQGERDYGYT
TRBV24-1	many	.	ATSDLRRSPDTQY
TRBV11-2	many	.	ASSSSHPTDTQY
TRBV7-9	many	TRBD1	ASSERTGTMNTEAF
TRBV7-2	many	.	ASTPDAGLYNEQF